The entry that follows covers one T cell receptor beta chain sequence. The specificity of this receptor is unknown. Per-base quality was not reported, and no clone a single base away is much larger than it. The CDR3 measures 14 amino acids from cysteine to phenylalanine. The entry retains the CDR3 DNA only, 42 bases that are in frame from base 1. Trimming leaves V shorter by 2 bases and J shorter by 6 bases, with the junction holding 7 bases beyond the gene matches. Sequences MDHEN (CDR1) and SYDVKM (CDR2) are obtained from the germline V gene. The sample comes from a study of tumor and adjacent non-tumor tissue in lung cancer (dated by TCRdb to the late 2010s). Describing the broader study: The cohort included about a dozen adenocarcinoma, 2 squamous cell carcinoma and 1 small cell lung cancer patients. The study compared bulk TCRbeta repertoires from lung tumor tissue and matched distant non-tumor lung tissue of some 15 lung cancer patients. For each patient, one tumor sample and one normal lung sample were taken, giving under 35 paired specimens that underwent TCRbeta CDR3 sequencing. Sequencing generated a total of more than 100 million productive TCRbeta reads, averaging around 4.2 million reads per sample. Ages among the approximately 15 patients ranged from roughly 30 to 76 years, there were roughly ten men and 5 women, and disease was at TNM stage I to III. Beyond this particular receptor, the publication reports: TCR diversity was significantly higher in younger patients, and greater tumor TCR diversity was associated with shorter overall survival and shorter disease-free survival. The sequencing platform is not named in the methods, and unique molecular identifiers are not mentioned. Peripheral blood was not sequenced, so blood TCRbeta repertoires in these lung cancer patients were not examined. Tumor tissue showed significantly higher TCR diversity (inverse Simpson) than normal lung tissue, at roughly 390 vs 170 (P = 0.0075, Mann-Whitney U test). Only 15 or so patients were included in the cohort, and the need for larger samples and more detailed clinical data was noted by the authors. The top 100 clones made up a significantly larger cumulative share of the repertoire in normal lung than in tumor tissue.

RNA was extracted from bulk unsorted tissue and checked for quality with a NanoDrop ND-1000 and an Agilent 2100. For the normal lung samples, distant non-tumor tissue was collected more than 3 cm away from the tumor edge. Donors were newly diagnosed lung cancer patients admitted for thoracic surgery in China between August and November 2014, without prior chemotherapy. Patients who had received previous radiotherapy or chemotherapy, or who had another concurrent cancer, were excluded from the study. Surgical tissue pieces of about 1-2.1 cm3 were preserved in RNAlater solution and were kept at -80 degrees C until use. The library was prepared using multiplex PCR. Sequencing was performed on an Illumina HiSeq 2500. TCRbeta libraries were built by three rounds of nested PCR using primers (Table S4), following protocols modified from ARM-PCR. Before sequencing, PCR products of 200-500 bp were cut from the gel and purified using the QIAquick gel extraction kit. In the source study's methods: Trimmomatic was used to clean the reads, FLASH was used to merge the reads into complete CDR3 sequences, and MiTCR was used to assign the reads to V(D)J germline segments. VDJtools was used to compute clonal diversity as the inverse Simpson's index. In-frame sequences without a premature stop codon were defined as productive reads. TCRdb trimmed public reads at Q25 via fastp, called clones via MiXCR and kept in-frame beta chains. Every distinct CDR3 protein forms one entry, paired with its most common genes and DNA. The V and J calls here are based on TCRdb, not the publication. A total of 60,000 or so distinct CDR3 sequences appear in this sample, around two thirds of them only once. The ten most abundant clones make up about 32% of the sample.

Sequenced input: distant non-tumor lung tissue. This chain is built from TRBV28 and TRBJ2-7; TRBD1 agrees with 7 junctional bases. The receptor was derived from a man between 65 and 85 years old with non-small cell lung cancer. CDR3 loop: CASSLRQGSGEQYF. The nucleotide sequence is given as TGTGCCAGCAGTTTAAGACAGGGTTCCGGCGAGCAGTACTTC. Joined to the reference TRBV28 and TRBJ2-7 proteins, this CDR3 gives the full variable domain: DVKVTQSSRYLVKRTGEKVFLECVQDMDHENMFWYRQDPGLGLRLIYFSYDVKMKEKGDIPEGYSVSREKKERFSLILESASTNQTSMYLCASSLRQGSGEQYFGPGTRLTVT.